This paragraph reports one T cell receptor (beta chain). Its antigen is as yet unknown. The record originates from a study of T cell repertoires in cytomegalovirus infection. Germline values: CDR1 SGHAT, CDR2 FQNNGV. The ends were cut back, 0 bases at V and 5 bases at J, with 14 bases in the middle. CDR3 length: 16 residues. TCRdb itself ran the reads through MiXCR, one entry per CDR3 protein. The sample includes about 37,000 distinct CDR3 sequences, around half seen only once; the top ten take about nine tenths. The rearrangement joins TRBV11-2 to TRBJ2-1, with D possibly being TRBD1 (6 bases). This TCR was recovered from a human donor in good health (CMV status not recorded). Some clones in this sample may be carry-over from other donors' samples. Sequencing was performed on CD8+ T cells from cultured PBMCs, taken from culture after CMV antigen stimulation. The CDR3 nucleotides are TGTGCCAGCAGCTTAGAAAATGCAGGGGTGAACAATGAGCAGTTCTTC. Translated: CASSLENAGVNNEQFF.